Below, one T cell receptor beta chain is given with its context. Its antigen is currently unknown. TCR beta CDR3 region amplification was performed from RNA transcripts. During a first-round RT-PCR of the TCR CDR3, the HTBI primer set was used. TCRdb fed the multiplex PCR reads into MiXCR, producing one record per CDR3 protein. The sample has a few hundred thousand distinct CDR3 sequences, approximately 23% seen once; the top ten hold under 55%. The data stem from a study of T cells in Graves' hyperthyroidism and ophthalmopathy. The wider study: Peripheral blood was acquired at first diagnosis, ahead of any therapy whatsoever. Study-level points and caveats: Before onset, ophthalmopathy was predicted by the model a median around 6.5 months earlier.

V dropped 0 bases and J dropped 6 bases, with 14 bases sitting between them. This CDR3 is built from 15 residues. Germline V gene sequence: CDR1 SGHTA, CDR2 FQGNSA. Uncontrolled infection, other autoimmune disease, pregnancy or lactation excluded patients. Orbital computed tomography and thyroid ultrasound, together with serum TRAb and thyroxine and clinical symptoms, were used for diagnoses. The V gene is TRBV7-2, the J gene TRBJ1-2; maybe TRBD1 (6 bases). The clonotype comes from a woman in her 70s with Graves' ophthalmopathy. The sample was blood. The CDR3 DNA reads TGTGCCAGCAGCTTAGCGCAGGGGCGAGGGGATGGCTACACCTTC. Translated, it gives CASSLAQGRGDGYTF.